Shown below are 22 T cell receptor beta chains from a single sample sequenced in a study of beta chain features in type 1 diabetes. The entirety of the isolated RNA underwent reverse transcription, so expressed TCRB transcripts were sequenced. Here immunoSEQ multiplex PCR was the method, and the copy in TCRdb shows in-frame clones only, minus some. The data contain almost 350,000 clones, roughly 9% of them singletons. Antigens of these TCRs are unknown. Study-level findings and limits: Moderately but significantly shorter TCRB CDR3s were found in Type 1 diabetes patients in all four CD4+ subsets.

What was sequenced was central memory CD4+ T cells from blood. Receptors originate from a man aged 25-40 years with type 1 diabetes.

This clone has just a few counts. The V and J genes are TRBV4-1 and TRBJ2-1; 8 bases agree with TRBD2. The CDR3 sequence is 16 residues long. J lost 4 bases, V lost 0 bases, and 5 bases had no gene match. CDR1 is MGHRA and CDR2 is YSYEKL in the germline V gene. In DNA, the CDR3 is TGCGCCAGCAGCCAAGATGTCCGGGGGGGTTACAATGAGCAGTTCTTC. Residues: CASSQDVRGGYNEQFF.

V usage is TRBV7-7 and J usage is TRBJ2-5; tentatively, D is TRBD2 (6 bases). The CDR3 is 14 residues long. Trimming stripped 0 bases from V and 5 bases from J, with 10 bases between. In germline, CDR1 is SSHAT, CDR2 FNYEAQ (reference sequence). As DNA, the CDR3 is TGTGCCAGCAGCTTAGCGGGGGGTGAGGAGACCCAGTACTTC. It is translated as CASSLAGGEETQYF. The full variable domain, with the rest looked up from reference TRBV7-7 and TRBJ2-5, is GAGVSQSPRYKVTKRGQDVTLRCDPISSHATLYWYQQALGQGPEFLTYFNYEAQPDKSGLPSDRFSAERPEGSISTLTIQRTEQRDSAMYRCASSLAGGEETQYFGPGTRLLVL.

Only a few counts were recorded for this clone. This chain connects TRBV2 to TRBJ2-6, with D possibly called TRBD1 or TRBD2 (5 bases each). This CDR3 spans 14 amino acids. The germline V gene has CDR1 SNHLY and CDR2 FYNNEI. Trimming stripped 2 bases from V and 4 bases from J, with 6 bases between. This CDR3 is CASSERGGANVLTF. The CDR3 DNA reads TGTGCCAGCAGTGAACGGGGCGGGGCCAACGTCCTGACTTTC. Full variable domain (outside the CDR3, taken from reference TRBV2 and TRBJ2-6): EPEVTQTPSHQVTQMGQEVILRCVPISNHLYFYWYRQILGQKVEFLVSFYNNEISEKSEIFDDQFSVERPDGSNFTLKIRSTKLEDSAMYFCASSERGGANVLTFGAGSRLTVL.

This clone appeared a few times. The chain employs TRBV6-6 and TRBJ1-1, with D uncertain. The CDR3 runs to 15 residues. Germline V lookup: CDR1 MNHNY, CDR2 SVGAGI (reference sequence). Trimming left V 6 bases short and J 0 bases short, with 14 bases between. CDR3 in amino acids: CASSEGYRLNTEAFF. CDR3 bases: TGTGCCAGCAGCGAAGGGTACAGATTGAACACTGAAGCTTTCTTT.

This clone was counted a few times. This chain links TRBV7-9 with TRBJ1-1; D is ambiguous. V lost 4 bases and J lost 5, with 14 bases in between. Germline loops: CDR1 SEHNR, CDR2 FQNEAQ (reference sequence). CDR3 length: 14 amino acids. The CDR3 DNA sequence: TGTGCCAGCAGCTCTTCGGTTAGTAGTACTGAAGCTTTCTTT. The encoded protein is CASSSSVSSTEAFF.

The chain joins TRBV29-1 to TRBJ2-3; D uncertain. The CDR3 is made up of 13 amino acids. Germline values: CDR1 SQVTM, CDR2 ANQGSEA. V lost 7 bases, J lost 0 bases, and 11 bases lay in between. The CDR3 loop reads CSADGSSTDTQYF. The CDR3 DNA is TGCAGCGCGGACGGCTCTAGCACAGATACGCAGTATTTT.

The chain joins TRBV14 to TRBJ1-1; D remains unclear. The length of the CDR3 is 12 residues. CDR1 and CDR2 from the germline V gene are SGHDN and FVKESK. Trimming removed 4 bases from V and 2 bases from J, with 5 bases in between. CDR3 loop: CASSLFNTEAFF. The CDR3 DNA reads TGTGCCAGCAGCCTATTTAACACTGAAGCTTTCTTT.

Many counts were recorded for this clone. The CDR3 here is CASSPLTDGGGYTF. DNA for the CDR3: TGTGCCAGCAGCCCTCTGACAGATGGGGGTGGCTACACCTTC. This chain uses TRBV14 with TRBJ1-2; D is perhaps TRBD1 (5 bases). Germline CDR1 reads SGHDN; CDR2 reads FVKESK. This CDR3 is built from 14 residues. Trimming took off 4 bases at V and 7 bases at J, with 16 bases between the two ends.

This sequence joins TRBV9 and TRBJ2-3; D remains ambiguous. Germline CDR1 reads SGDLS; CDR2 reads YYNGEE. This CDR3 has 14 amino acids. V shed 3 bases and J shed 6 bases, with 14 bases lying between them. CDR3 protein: CASSAPRVGDTQYF. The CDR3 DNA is TGTGCCAGCAGCGCCCCCCGGGTCGGGGATACGCAGTATTTT.

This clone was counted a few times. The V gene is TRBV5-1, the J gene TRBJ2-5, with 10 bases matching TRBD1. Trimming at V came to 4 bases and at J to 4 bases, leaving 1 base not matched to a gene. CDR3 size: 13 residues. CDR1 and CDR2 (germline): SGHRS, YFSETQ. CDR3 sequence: CASSRDRGETQYF. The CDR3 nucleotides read TGCGCCAGCAGCCGGGACAGGGGAGAGACCCAGTACTTC.

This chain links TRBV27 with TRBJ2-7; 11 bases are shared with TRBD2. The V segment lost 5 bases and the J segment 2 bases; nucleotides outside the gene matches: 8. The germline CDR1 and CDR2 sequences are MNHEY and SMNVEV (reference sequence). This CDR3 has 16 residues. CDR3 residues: CASSTSLAGGPYEQYF. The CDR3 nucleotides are TGTGCCAGCAGTACGTCTCTAGCGGGGGGCCCCTACGAGCAGTACTTC.

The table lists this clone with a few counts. CDR3 sequence: CASRGGSNVGIQYF. The CDR3 nucleotides read TGTGCCAGCAGGGGGGGATCAAACGTCGGCATTCAGTACTTC. The chain combines TRBV2 with TRBJ2-4; D might be TRBD2 (6 bases). V was clipped by 6 bases and J by 9 bases, with 18 bases between them. The CDR3 extends over 14 amino acids. Germline V lookup: CDR1 SNHLY, CDR2 FYNNEI. Combining the CDR3 with reference TRBV2 and TRBJ2-4 gives the whole variable domain EPEVTQTPSHQVTQMGQEVILRCVPISNHLYFYWYRQILGQKVEFLVSFYNNEISEKSEIFDDQFSVERPDGSNFTLKIRSTKLEDSAMYFCASRGGSNVGIQYFGAGTRLSVL.

Written as DNA, the CDR3 is TGCAGCTCATCCAGACCGGGACAGGGGAGGAAAGAAACTGAAGCTTTCTTT. Protein: CSSSRPGQGRKETEAFF. The J gene is TRBJ1-1, the V gene TRBV29-1; 10 nucleotides line up with TRBD1. The trim removed 8 bases at V and 5 bases at J, leaving 20 bases unmatched. The CDR3 totals 17 residues. Germline V lookup: CDR1 SQVTM, CDR2 ANQGSEA.

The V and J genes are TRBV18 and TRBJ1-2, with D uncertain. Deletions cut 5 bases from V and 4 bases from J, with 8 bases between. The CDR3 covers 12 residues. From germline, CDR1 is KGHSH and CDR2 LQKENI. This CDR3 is CASSSDLYGYTF. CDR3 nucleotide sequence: TGTGCCAGCTCATCGGACCTCTATGGCTACACCTTC.

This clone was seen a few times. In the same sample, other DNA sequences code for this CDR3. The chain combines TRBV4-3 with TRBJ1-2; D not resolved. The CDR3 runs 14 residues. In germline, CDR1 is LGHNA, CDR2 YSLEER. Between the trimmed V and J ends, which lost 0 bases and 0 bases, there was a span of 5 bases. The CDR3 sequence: CASSQDRSNYGYTF. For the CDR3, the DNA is TGCGCCAGCAGCCAAGACAGGTCTAACTATGGCTACACCTTC.

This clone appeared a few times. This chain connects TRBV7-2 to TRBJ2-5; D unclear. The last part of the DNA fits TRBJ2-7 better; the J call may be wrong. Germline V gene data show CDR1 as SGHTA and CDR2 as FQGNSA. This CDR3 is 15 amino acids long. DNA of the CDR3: TGTGCCAGCAGCCCACTCGGCGGCGTGGGCTCCGAGCAGTACTTC. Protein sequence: CASSPLGGVGSEQYF.

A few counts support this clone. DNA for the CDR3: TGTGCCAGTATGGGGACTAGCGGGGATCCCCCACGGGAGCAGTACTTC. The encoded protein is CASMGTSGDPPREQYF. V usage is TRBV19 and J usage is TRBJ2-7, with 13 bases lining up with TRBD2. Germline V gives CDR1 LNHDA, CDR2 SQIVND (reference sequence). This CDR3 comprises 16 residues. The ends lost 7 bases at V and 7 bases at J; junction bases unmatched: 13.

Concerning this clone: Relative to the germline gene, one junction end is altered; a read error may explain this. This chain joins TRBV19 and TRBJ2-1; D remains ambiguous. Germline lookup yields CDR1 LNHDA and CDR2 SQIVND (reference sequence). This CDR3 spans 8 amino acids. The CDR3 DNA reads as TGTGCCAGTACTGCCCATGTCTTC. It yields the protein CASTAHVF.

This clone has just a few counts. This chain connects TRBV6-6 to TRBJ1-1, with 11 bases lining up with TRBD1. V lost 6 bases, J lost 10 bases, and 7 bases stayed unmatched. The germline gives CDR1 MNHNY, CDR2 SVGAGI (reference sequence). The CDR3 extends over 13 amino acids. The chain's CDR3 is CASSTPGTGGAFF. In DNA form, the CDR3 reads TGTGCCAGCAGCACTCCCGGGACAGGGGGAGCTTTCTTT.

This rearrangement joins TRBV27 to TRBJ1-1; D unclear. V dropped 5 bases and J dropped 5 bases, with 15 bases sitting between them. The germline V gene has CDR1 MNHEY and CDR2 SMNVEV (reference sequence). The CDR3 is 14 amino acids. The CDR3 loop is CASSPHSKGTEAFF. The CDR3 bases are TGTGCCAGCAGTCCCCATAGTAAGGGAACTGAAGCTTTCTTT.

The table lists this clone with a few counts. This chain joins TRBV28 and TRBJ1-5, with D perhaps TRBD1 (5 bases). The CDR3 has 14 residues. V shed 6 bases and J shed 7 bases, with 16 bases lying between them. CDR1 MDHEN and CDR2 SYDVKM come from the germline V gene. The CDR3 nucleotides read TGTGCCAGCAGGGGGACTCTAAGGGTACAGCCCCAGCATTTT. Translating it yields CASRGTLRVQPQHF. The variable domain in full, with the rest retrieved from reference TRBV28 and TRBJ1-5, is DVKVTQSSRYLVKRTGEKVFLECVQDMDHENMFWYRQDPGLGLRLIYFSYDVKMKEKGDIPEGYSVSREKKERFSLILESASTNQTSMYLCASRGTLRVQPQHFGDGTRLSIL.

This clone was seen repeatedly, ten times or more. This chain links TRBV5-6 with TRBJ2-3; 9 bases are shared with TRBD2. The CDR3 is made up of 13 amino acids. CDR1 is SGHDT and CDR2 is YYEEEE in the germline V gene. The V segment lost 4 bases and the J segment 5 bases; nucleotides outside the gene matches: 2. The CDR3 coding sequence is TGTGCCAGCAGCGTTAGCGGGGGAGATACGCAGTATTTT. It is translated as CASSVSGGDTQYF.